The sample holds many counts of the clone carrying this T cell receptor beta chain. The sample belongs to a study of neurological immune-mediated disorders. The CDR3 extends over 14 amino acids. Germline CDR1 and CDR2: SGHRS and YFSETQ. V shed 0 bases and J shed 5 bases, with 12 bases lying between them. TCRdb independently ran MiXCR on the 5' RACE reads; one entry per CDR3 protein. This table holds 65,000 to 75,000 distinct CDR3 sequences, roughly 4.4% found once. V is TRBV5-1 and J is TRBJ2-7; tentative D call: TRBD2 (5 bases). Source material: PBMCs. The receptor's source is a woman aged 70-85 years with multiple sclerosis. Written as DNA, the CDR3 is TGCGCCAGCAGCTTGGAGGCGGCAGCGGACGAGCAGTACTTC. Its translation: CASSLEAAADEQYF. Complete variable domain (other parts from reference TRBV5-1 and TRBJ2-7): KAGVTQTPRYLIKTRGQQVTLSCSPISGHRSVSWYQQTPGQGLQFLFEYFSETQRNKGNFPGRFSGRQFSNSRSEMNVSTLELGDSALYLCASSLEAAADEQYFGPGTRLTVT.